One and the same sample provided the 26 T cell receptor beta chains below, sequenced in a study of Graves' ophthalmopathy and Graves' hyperthyroidism. Amplifying from RNA transcripts, the study obtained TCR beta CDR3 regions. The library came from an HTBI-primed first-round RT-PCR and a second-round multiplex PCR. From the multiplex PCR reads, TCRdb called clonotypes with MiXCR, one entry per CDR3 protein. The sample contains hundreds of thousands of distinct CDR3 sequences, about 46% of which appear only once. The sequenced material came from peripheral blood. Receptor source: an adult man with Graves' ophthalmopathy.

The chain has TRBV9 and TRBJ2-7, with D uncertain. The V end lost 0 bases, the J end lost 3 bases, and 4 bases lay between the germline ends. Per germline, CDR1 SGDLS and CDR2 YYNGEE. CDR3 size: 12 residues. DNA of the CDR3: TGTGCCAGCAGCGTAGCGGACTACGAGCAGTACTTC. It specifies CASSVADYEQYF. Filled out from reference TRBV9 and TRBJ2-7, the complete variable domain reads DSGVTQTPKHLITATGQRVTLRCSPRSGDLSVYWYQQSLDQGLQFLIQYYNGEERAKGNILERFSAQQFPDLHSELNLSSLELGDSALYFCASSVADYEQYFGPGTRLTVT.

In the case of this clonotype: At one of its ends the junction is not consistent with the germline gene, which may arise from a read error. The chain recombines TRBV9 with TRBJ2-5; no firm D call. The germline V gene encodes CDR1 SGDLS and CDR2 YYNGEE. The CDR3 consists of 15 residues. This CDR3 is CASSLSGTPGQPQYF. CDR3 nucleotide sequence: TGCGCCAGCAGCTTGTCCGGCACCCCGGGTCAGCCCCAGTACTTC.

Here the CDR3 DNA reads TGTGCCAGCAGCCAGAATGGGGAAGAGACCCAGTACTTC. Its protein product is CASSQNGEETQYF. The chain is built from TRBV3-1 and TRBJ2-5; D is unresolved. CDR1 and CDR2 (germline): LGHDT, YNNKEL (reference sequence). The ends were cut back, 3 bases at V and 3 bases at J, with 8 bases in the middle. The CDR3 is made up of 13 amino acids.

This clonotype is a singleton in its sample. J is TRBJ1-2 and V is TRBV7-9; a possible D gene is TRBD1 (6 bases). The CDR3 loop spans 15 amino acids. CDR1 and CDR2 from the germline V gene are SEHNR and FQNEAQ (reference sequence). The germline V and J ends were trimmed by 6 bases and 8 bases, with 22 bases remaining between them. The CDR3 DNA reads as TGTGCCAGCAGTTTAACAGGGACCTCTCTAAGAGGCTACACCTTC. It yields the protein CASSLTGTSLRGYTF. Filled out from reference TRBV7-9 and TRBJ1-2, the complete variable domain reads DTGVSQNPRHKITKRGQNVTFRCDPISEHNRLYWYRQTLGQGPEFLTYFQNEAQLEKSRLLSDRFSAERPKGSFSTLEIQRTEQGDSAMYLCASSLTGTSLRGYTFGSGTRLTVV.

This clonotype has only a few counts. J is TRBJ2-5 and V is TRBV19; 9 bases are a match to TRBD1. V lost 5 bases, J lost 3 bases, and 4 bases stayed unmatched. The germline CDR1 and CDR2 sequences are LNHDA and SQIVND (reference sequence). The CDR3 runs to 14 residues. The CDR3 bases are TGTGCCAGTAGTCGATGGACAGGGGAAGAGACCCAGTACTTC. It translates to CASSRWTGEETQYF.

The J gene is TRBJ2-5, the V gene TRBV2; D remains unclear. The length of the CDR3 is 12 residues. V gave up 6 bases and J gave up 1 base, with 6 bases separating them. Germline-derived CDR1 and CDR2 are SNHLY and FYNNEI. The CDR3 region has the DNA TGTGCCAGCAGCTTCTCCCAAGAGACCCAGTACTTC. Its protein product is CASSFSQETQYF.

At least ten counts were recorded for this clonotype. V and J are TRBV7-8 and TRBJ1-5; tentatively, D is TRBD1 (5 bases). V was shortened by 6 bases and J by 1 base, with 7 bases between the two germline ends. The CDR3 sequence is 13 residues long. Per germline, CDR1 SGHVS and CDR2 FQNEAQ. CDR3 loop: CASRGDSNQPQHF. DNA for the CDR3: TGTGCCAGCAGGGGGGACAGCAATCAGCCCCAGCATTTT.

The sample holds one count of this clonotype. The chain employs TRBV7-2 and TRBJ1-5, with a weak D call TRBD1 (6 bases). The CDR3 covers 14 residues. V lost 2 bases and J lost 7, with 12 bases in between. CDR1 and CDR2 (germline): SGHTA, FQGNSA. The CDR3: CASSLLGQGQPQHF. CDR3 DNA: TGTGCCAGCAGCTTACTCGGGCAGGGGCAGCCCCAGCATTTT. Together with reference TRBV7-2 and TRBJ1-5, the CDR3 gives the full variable domain: GAGVSQSPSNKVTEKGKDVELRCDPISGHTALYWYRQSLGQGLEFLIYFQGNSAPDKSGLPSDRFSAERTGGSVSTLTIQRTQQEDSAVYLCASSLLGQGQPQHFGDGTRLSIL.

This clonotype was counted at least ten times. The V gene is TRBV15, the J gene TRBJ1-5; D not certain. This CDR3 region has 12 residues. Trimming stripped 9 bases from V and 4 bases from J, with 10 bases between. Germline CDR1 and CDR2: LNHNV and YYDKDF (reference sequence). The CDR3 DNA reads as TGTGCCACAGGGTTTGGGAATCAGCCCCAGCATTTT. This translates into CATGFGNQPQHF. The variable domain in full, with the rest retrieved from reference TRBV15 and TRBJ1-5, is DAMVIQNPRYQVTQFGKPVTLSCSQTLNHNVMYWYQQKSSQAPKLLFHYYDKDFNNEADTPDNFQSRRPNTSFCFLDIRSPGLGDTAMYLCATGFGNQPQHFGDGTRLSIL.

This clonotype was recorded a few times. The V and J genes are TRBV7-8 and TRBJ1-2; no definite D call. CDR3 length: 18 amino acids. Germline CDR1 and CDR2: SGHVS and FQNEAQ. V gave up 5 bases and J gave up 2 bases, with 24 bases separating them. The CDR3 sequence is CASSGAGIGMGLNYGYTF. The CDR3 DNA sequence: TGTGCCAGCAGCGGAGCGGGGATAGGGATGGGTTTAAACTATGGCTACACCTTC.

This chain uses TRBV5-1 with TRBJ2-6; D gene unclear. This CDR3 contains 19 residues. Germline CDR1 SGHRS, CDR2 YFSETQ. Between the trimmed V and J ends, which lost 7 bases and 0 bases, there was a span of 23 bases. CDR3 in amino acids: CASHTPGTPSLSGANVLTF. Written as DNA, the CDR3 is TGCGCCAGCCACACCCCCGGTACCCCCTCTCTCTCTGGGGCCAACGTCCTGACTTTC.

This chain joins TRBV11-2 and TRBJ1-2; D perhaps matches TRBD1 (5 bases). Trimming pared 4 bases from V and 2 bases from J, leaving 8 bases between. This CDR3 comprises 13 residues. The germline gives CDR1 SGHAT, CDR2 FQNNGV. CDR3 protein: CASSSQGNYGYTF. The CDR3 nucleotides read TGTGCCAGCAGCTCTCAGGGAAACTATGGCTACACCTTC.

This clonotype was seen a handful of times. This chain joins TRBV7-9 and TRBJ2-5; D gene ambiguous. The CDR3 contains 13 residues. Trimming removed 2 bases at V and 5 bases at J, with 9 bases between. Germline V gene data show CDR1 as SEHNR and CDR2 as FQNEAQ (reference sequence). CDR3 DNA: TGTGCCAGCAGCTTAATGTCCGGGGAGACCCAGTACTTC. Translated, it gives CASSLMSGETQYF.

This clonotype was seen a few times. This sequence joins TRBV12-3 or TRBV12-4 and TRBJ1-1, with 7 bases lining up with TRBD1. V trimming: 6 bases; J trimming: 0 bases; junction bases outside the gene matches: 10. This CDR3 contains 16 residues. The CDR3 region has the DNA TGTGCCAGCAGCCCCGAGACAGGGCACATGAACACTGAAGCTTTCTTT. The encoded protein is CASSPETGHMNTEAFF.

The table lists this clonotype with a few counts. J is TRBJ1-6 and V is TRBV7-6; D remains unclear. Trimming left V 1 base short and J 7 bases short, with 8 bases between. There are 14 residues in the CDR3. In germline, CDR1 is SGHVS, CDR2 FNYEAQ. CDR3: CASSLGQENSPLHF. CDR3 in DNA: TGTGCCAGCAGCTTAGGCCAGGAGAATTCACCCCTCCACTTT.

CDR3 region: CASSLATGGPYEQYF. CDR3 coding DNA: TGCGCCAGCAGCTTGGCTACAGGGGGCCCCTACGAGCAGTACTTC. The J gene is TRBJ2-7, the V gene TRBV5-1, with TRBD1 matching 9 bases. CDR1 and CDR2 from the germline V gene are SGHRS and YFSETQ. V shed 0 bases, J shed 2 bases, and the junction held 3 bases outside the gene matches. The CDR3 totals 15 residues.

V usage is TRBV7-2 and J usage is TRBJ2-3; the match to TRBD2 covers 13 bases. V shed 4 bases, J shed 7 bases, and the junction held 5 bases outside the gene matches. The CDR3 runs 15 residues. Germline CDR1 and CDR2: SGHTA and FQGNSA. CDR3 region: CASSSLAGGLYTQYF. In DNA form, the CDR3 reads TGTGCCAGCAGCTCACTAGCGGGGGGGCTTTATACGCAGTATTTT.

Details on this clonotype: Given a much more abundant clone one base away, this may be a read error. The rearrangement joins TRBV29-1 to TRBJ1-1, with D uncertain. Germline assignment: CDR1 SQVTM and CDR2 ANQGSEA. CDR3 length: 13 residues. V was cut by 4 bases and J by 0 bases, with 9 bases left in between. The CDR3 loop reads CSVGPRMNTEAFF. CDR3 coding DNA: TGCAGCGTTGGACCACGGATGAACACTGAAGCTTTCTTT.

This chain uses TRBV15 with TRBJ1-6; TRBD1 agrees at 8 bases. The length of the CDR3 is 16 residues. J was trimmed by 5 bases and V by 3 bases; bases with no gene match: 6. The germline gives CDR1 LNHNV, CDR2 YYDKDF (reference sequence). The CDR3 bases are TGTGCCACCAGCAGCGTGGACAGGGCGGATAATTCACCCCTCCACTTT. It encodes CATSSVDRADNSPLHF.

The chain uses TRBV7-6 and TRBJ2-7; D may be TRBD1 (5 bases). The assigned J gene may be wrong: the sequence end matches TRBJ2-1 better. The germline V gene encodes CDR1 SGHVS and CDR2 FNYEAQ. The CDR3 length is 14 residues. The CDR3, as DNA: TGTGCCAGCAGACAAACGACAGTTCACAATGAGCAGTTCTTC. The encoded protein is CASRQTTVHNEQFF.

Here the CDR3 reads CSARVAQGGYEQYF. The CDR3, as DNA: TGCAGTGCTAGAGTAGCACAGGGCGGCTACGAGCAGTACTTC. The chain recombines TRBV20-1 with TRBJ2-7; possibly TRBD1 for D (6 bases). V shed 1 base and J shed 3 bases, with 13 bases lying between them. The CDR3 sequence is 14 residues long. Germline loops: CDR1 DFQATT, CDR2 SNEGSKA (reference sequence).

This clonotype was seen a few times. This rearrangement joins TRBV15 to TRBJ1-5; 8 bases are shared with TRBD1. The V segment lost 4 bases and the J segment 3 bases; nucleotides outside the gene matches: 5. CDR3 length equals 15 residues. Germline assignment: CDR1 LNHNV and CDR2 YYDKDF (reference sequence). The CDR3 DNA reads as TGTGCCACCAGCATGGACAGGGTCTCCAATCAGCCCCAGCATTTT. The encoded protein is CATSMDRVSNQPQHF.

CDR3 residues: CASLANTGELFF. For the CDR3, the DNA is TGTGCCAGCCTCGCGAACACCGGGGAGCTGTTTTTT. This chain joins TRBV9 and TRBJ2-2; D is undetermined. Trimming removed 7 bases at V and 0 bases at J, with 4 bases between. In germline, CDR1 is SGDLS, CDR2 YYNGEE. The CDR3 totals 12 residues.

As for this clonotype: The junction shows a germline mismatch at one end, possibly a read error. The rearrangement links TRBV9 to TRBJ1-1; D is perhaps TRBD1 (5 bases). Per germline, CDR1 SGDLS and CDR2 YYNGEE. This CDR3 has 14 amino acids. CDR3 DNA sequence: TGCGCCAGCAACCGAGACGGGGGAAACACTGAAGCTTTCTTT. This codes for CASNRDGGNTEAFF.

This clonotype has only a few counts. The gene calls are TRBV7-9 and TRBJ1-1; 9 positions match TRBD1. Per germline, CDR1 SEHNR and CDR2 FQNEAQ (reference sequence). The CDR3 has 15 amino acids. The V gene end was trimmed by 2 bases and the J gene end by 1 base; junction bases not matched to a gene: 2. This chain's CDR3 is CASSLPTGGNTEAFF. DNA for the CDR3: TGTGCCAGCAGCTTACCGACAGGGGGGAACACTGAAGCTTTCTTT.

The rearrangement links TRBV7-9 to TRBJ1-2; 8 nucleotides line up with TRBD1. In germline, CDR1 is SEHNR, CDR2 FQNEAQ (reference sequence). This CDR3 region has 13 residues. V lost 8 bases to trimming and J lost 4 bases; unmatched junction nucleotides: 6. DNA of the CDR3: TGTGCCAGCGGCCCGGGACAGGTCTATGGCTACACCTTC. Its translation: CASGPGQVYGYTF.